Reported below is one TCR beta chain. Its target is unknown. Time point of the sample: persistent/refractory GD, antithyroid drugs over 5 years with positive TRAb. From PBMCs, RNA was extracted and then used to make the TCR library. The data are from a study of regulatory T cells in long-lasting Graves disease. Study results and caveats: The persistent group shared about 2,600 public clonotypes, more than the approximately 970 shared by new patients.

Germline CDR1 is MNHEY and CDR2 is SVGAGI. Trimming cost V 2 bases and J 1 base, with 8 bases left between them. There are 14 residues in the CDR3. CDR3-region Arm-PCR and iRepertoire HTBI primers produced the TCR beta libraries. From the multiplex PCR reads, TCRdb called clonotypes with MiXCR, one entry per CDR3 protein. The table lists hundreds of thousands of distinct CDR3 sequences, 20% of them singletons. The specimen comprised peripheral blood mononuclear cells (PBMCs), sampled when the disease was refractory, from a patient treated with antithyroid drugs. The sequence was collected from a female donor with Graves disease. The V call is TRBV6-5, the J call TRBJ1-1; D not resolved. CDR3 coding DNA: TGTGCCAGCAGTTACGGGCCTGGGAACACTGAAGCTTTCTTT. Amino acids: CASSYGPGNTEAFF.